Sequencing of this T cell receptor beta chain was carried out in a study of cytomegalovirus exposure and HLA in healthy donors (dated by TCRdb to about 2017). The study in broad terms: A later analysis indicated that the 95 to 150 validation repertoires were generated on the platform also employed for the 666 repertoires of the first cohort. The study combined high-throughput TCR immunosequencing, statistical association of individual TCRs with disease status, and machine learning to predict cytomegalovirus infection status. The aim of the study was to test whether cataloging public T cell receptors could identify signatures of past pathogen exposure. Along with the roughly 710-subject first cohort, a separate validation cohort of approximately 110 different subjects was used. The full study reports these points: Most TCR sequences were observed very rarely across donors, whereas some public TCRs were present in many individuals. A later analysis found that TCRs clustered in the first cohort also tended to co-occur in the roughly 120 validation repertoires, with 90% to 95% of cluster scores above 0. In vitro tests confirmed that a few of the cytomegalovirus-associated TCR beta chains recognize cytomegalovirus antigens. All 120 or so repertoires were used to score co-occurrence in the validation cohort in a later analysis, because that analysis had no HLA typing for the cohort. The classifier was reported to diagnose cytomegalovirus status with high specificity and sensitivity in both the original and validation cohorts. In the study, 164 TCR beta chains were listed as associated with cytomegalovirus. It was suggested by the authors that the approach could potentially be generalized to other disease states and immunological phenotypes.

The donors were included in the validation cohort of some 120 subjects, a group kept apart from the roughly 680-subject first cohort. The library was prepared using the immunoSEQ multiplex PCR assay. The authors processed their data as follows. A statistical classification framework was built to diagnose cytomegalovirus status from the catalog of TCR beta chain sequences. TCRdb mirrors the immuneACCESS table, restricted to in-frame sequences. Some clones are absent from its copies; in checked studies, under half trace to an unresolved V gene, and the reason for the others is unknown. V, J and clone size are those of that table, while D and trimming were read from the DNA. The sample contains approximately 88,000 clones, approximately 84% of them found a single time. Together, the top ten hold about 12% of the sample. Of note for this clone: Its antigen remains unidentified. It has no much larger one-base neighbor in the sample; base qualities were not kept.

This sequence originates from a woman between 18 and 29 years old in good health and CMV-seropositive. The specimen was PBMCs.

The CDR3 in this case is CASSYSSDTEAFF. In nucleotides, the sequence is TGTGCCAGCAGTTACTCATCAGACACTGAAGCTTTCTTT. The sequence joins TRBV6-5 to TRBJ1-1; no D gene can be assigned with confidence. The V end loses 0 bases and the J end loses 3 bases, and a stretch of 5 bases separates them. The CDR3 has 13 amino acids, counting the end cysteine and phenylalanine. The entry retains the CDR3 DNA only, 39 bases that are in frame from base 1. CDR1 is given as MNHEY and CDR2 as SVGAGI, both from the germline V gene.